These 29 T cell receptor beta chains came from one sample sequenced in a study of blood T cell repertoires in COVID-19. Clones were read by immunoSEQ multiplex PCR, and TCRdb kept only the in-frame ones, dropping some. There are more than 65,000 clones in the sample; about nine tenths occur only once, and 7.5% to 9.5% lies in the top ten. Specimen: peripheral blood. These receptors were taken from a man aged 45-65 years with acute or convalescent COVID-19.

This clone was detected once. J is TRBJ1-3 and V is TRBV5-6; no reliable D call. The CDR3 sequence is 17 residues long. Germline-derived CDR1 and CDR2 are SGHDT and YYEEEE. V dropped 0 bases and J dropped 0 bases, with 13 bases sitting between them. CDR3 in DNA: TGTGCCAGCAGCTTGGTTGGCAGCGCTGGCTCTGGAAACACCATATATTTT. This codes for CASSLVGSAGSGNTIYF.

The V call is TRBV18, the J call TRBJ2-5, with D possibly TRBD2 on 6 matching bases. The CDR3 runs 15 residues. Germline V gene lookup returns CDR1 KGHSH and CDR2 LQKENI. Trimming took 5 bases from V and 4 from J, leaving 17 bases between them. DNA for the CDR3: TGTGCCAGCTCAACGGGGACTCAGGGCCGAGAGACCCAGTACTTC. Protein product: CASSTGTQGRETQYF.

The CDR3 nucleotides read TGCAGCGTCCAAGGACAGGGAGGCACTGAAGCTTTCTTT. It specifies CSVQGQGGTEAFF. The chain carries TRBV29-1 and TRBJ1-1, with 8 positions matching TRBD1. V dropped 6 bases and J dropped 4; count of bases not matched to a gene: 7. The CDR3 is 13 residues long. Germline loops: CDR1 SQVTM, CDR2 ANQGSEA.

V and J are TRBV2 and TRBJ1-5; D perhaps matches TRBD1 (6 bases). Germline lookup yields CDR1 SNHLY and CDR2 FYNNEI. CDR3 size: 14 residues. V lost 7 bases and J lost 2, with 12 bases in between. This CDR3 reads CASTFSGGNQPQHF. The CDR3 nucleotides read TGTGCCAGCACTTTTTCAGGGGGCAATCAGCCCCAGCATTTT.

V usage is TRBV7-3 and J usage is TRBJ2-3; 8 bases line up with TRBD2. CDR1 and CDR2 (germline): SGHTA, FQGTGA. The CDR3 length is 16 residues. J was trimmed by 1 base and V by 5 bases; bases with no gene match: 8. Written as DNA, the CDR3 is TGTGCCAGCAGCCTTAACCCGACTAGCGGCACAGATACGCAGTATTTT. It codes for CASSLNPTSGTDTQYF.

This clone was picked up a small number of times. The chain recombines TRBV2 with TRBJ1-3; TRBD1 aligns across 8 bases. The CDR3 is 13 residues long. Germline lookup yields CDR1 SNHLY and CDR2 FYNNEI. V shed 6 bases, J shed 4 bases, and the junction held 2 bases outside the gene matches. The CDR3 DNA follows: TGTGCCAGCAGGACAGGGGCAGGAAACACCATATATTTT. This codes for CASRTGAGNTIYF. The whole variable domain, filled in from reference TRBV2 and TRBJ1-3, reads EPEVTQTPSHQVTQMGQEVILRCVPISNHLYFYWYRQILGQKVEFLVSFYNNEISEKSEIFDDQFSVERPDGSNFTLKIRSTKLEDSAMYFCASRTGAGNTIYFGEGSWLTVV.

V is TRBV6-5 and J is TRBJ1-1, with D perhaps TRBD1 (5 bases). CDR3 length: 16 amino acids. V lost 2 bases to trimming and J lost 4 bases, with 17 bases between them. Germline CDR1 is MNHEY and CDR2 is SVGAGI. CDR3: CASSYGLTVRGTEAFF. In DNA form, the CDR3 reads TGTGCCAGCAGTTACGGTTTGACGGTTAGGGGCACTGAAGCTTTCTTT.

This clone was seen only once. The chain links TRBV30 to TRBJ1-1; TRBD1 is a possible D gene (5 bases). This CDR3 region has 13 residues. Trimming pared 4 bases from V and 4 bases from J, leaving 13 bases between. Germline loops: CDR1 GTSNPN, CDR2 SVGIG (reference sequence). The CDR3 DNA is TGTGCCTGGATGGCCAGGGTCCTCACTGAAGCTTTCTTT. It codes for CAWMARVLTEAFF.

The J gene is TRBJ1-3, the V gene TRBV24-1; a possible D gene is TRBD1 (5 bases). Looked up from germline, CDR1 is KGHDR and CDR2 is SFDVKD. CDR3 size: 14 residues. V was clipped by 11 bases and J by 2 bases, with 15 bases between them. CDR3 nucleotides: TGTGCCAGCCGTCGTAGGACACCTGGAAACACCATATATTTT. Translating gives CASRRRTPGNTIYF.

The chain couples TRBV28 to TRBJ1-6, with TRBD1 identical over 7 bases. V lost 5 bases and J lost 4; bases outside the gene matches: 2. This CDR3 region has 14 residues. Germline CDR1 is MDHEN and CDR2 is SYDVKM. CDR3 sequence (DNA): TGTGCCAGCAGTCTGGACAGGTATAATTCACCCCTCCACTTT. Its protein is CASSLDRYNSPLHF.

The chain employs TRBV2 and TRBJ2-2; TRBD2 matches 8 bases. V trimming: 8 bases; J trimming: 2 bases; junction bases outside the gene matches: 10. The CDR3 spans 16 residues. Germline CDR1 is SNHLY and CDR2 is FYNNEI. CDR3 residues: CASARGAGGNTGELFF. The CDR3 region has the DNA TGTGCCAGCGCCCGTGGGGCGGGGGGAAACACCGGGGAGCTGTTTTTT.

CDR3 sequence: CASSIEAGWSNQPQHF. In nucleotides, the CDR3 is TGTGCCAGTAGTATTGAGGCAGGGTGGAGCAATCAGCCCCAGCATTTT. The chain links TRBV19 to TRBJ1-5; D perhaps matches TRBD1 (5 bases). Germline lookup yields CDR1 LNHDA and CDR2 SQIVND (reference sequence). Trimming shortened V by 3 bases and J by 1 base, and 13 bases separated the two germline ends. This CDR3 has 16 residues.

The V call is TRBV7-2, the J call TRBJ2-2; 13 positions agree with TRBD2. Germline V gives CDR1 SGHTA, CDR2 FQGNSA. The CDR3 runs to 18 residues. The V and J ends lost 5 bases and 3 bases, in that order; junction bases with no gene match: 9. CDR3 coding DNA: TGTGCCAGCAGCCCATTCGGGACTAGCGGGGCCCACACCGGGGAGCTGTTTTTT. It codes for CASSPFGTSGAHTGELFF.

This clone appeared once. The V call is TRBV5-6, the J call TRBJ2-5, with 16 nucleotides matching TRBD2. Per germline, CDR1 SGHDT and CDR2 YYEEEE. CDR3 length: 17 amino acids. V lost 2 bases to trimming and J lost 5 bases; unmatched junction nucleotides: 6. CDR3 in DNA: TGTGCCAGCAGCTTAGCCGGGACTAGCGGGGGGGCGGAGACCCAGTACTTC. This sequence encodes CASSLAGTSGGAETQYF.

This rearrangement joins TRBV30 to TRBJ1-2, with D tentatively TRBD1 (6 bases). CDR1 is GTSNPN and CDR2 is SVGIG in the germline V gene (reference sequence). Between the trimmed V and J ends, which lost 0 bases and 6 bases, there was a span of 17 bases. This CDR3 comprises 15 residues. DNA of the CDR3: TGTGCCTGGAGTGTAGTGGGGGGGCGCCGGAATGGCTACACCTTC. Its protein is CAWSVVGGRRNGYTF.

This chain joins TRBV10-3 and TRBJ1-2; D perhaps matches TRBD1 (6 bases). The V gene lost 3 bases and the J gene lost 5 bases, with 13 bases spanning the gap. CDR3 length equals 14 residues. CDR1 is ENHRY, CDR2 SYGVKD, per germline. The DNA for the CDR3 is TGTGCCATCAGTGAACAGTCCACAGGGTATGGCTACACCTTC. Protein: CAISEQSTGYGYTF.

CDR3 in DNA: TGTGCCAGCAGTTACTCTTACAATCAGCCCCAGCATTTT. Its translation is CASSYSYNQPQHF. This sequence joins TRBV6-5 and TRBJ1-5; D uncertain. V lost 0 bases and J lost 3, with 3 bases in between. Germline V gene lookup returns CDR1 MNHEY and CDR2 SVGAGI. This CDR3 has 13 amino acids.

V and J are TRBV30 and TRBJ1-6, with a weak D call TRBD1 (6 bases). Trimming left V 3 bases short and J 4 bases short, with 19 bases between. The CDR3 length is 17 residues. The germline CDR1 and CDR2 sequences are GTSNPN and SVGIG (reference sequence). The CDR3 DNA follows: TGTGCCTGGAGGGAACATCTACTACAGGGATATAATTCACCCCTCCACTTT. Its protein is CAWREHLLQGYNSPLHF.

The genes are TRBV30 and TRBJ1-1, with a weak D call TRBD1 (6 bases). The CDR3 is 12 amino acids. The germline V gene has CDR1 GTSNPN and CDR2 SVGIG (reference sequence). With 4 bases removed from V and 3 bases from J, the gap between germline ends came to 9 bases. As DNA, the CDR3 is TGTGCCTGGACAGGGGTTTACACTGAAGCTTTCTTT. This encodes CAWTGVYTEAFF.

V gene TRBV4-1 combines with J gene TRBJ2-7; 10 bases line up with TRBD2. This CDR3 region has 15 residues. The trim removed 1 base at V and 4 bases at J, leaving 4 bases unmatched. CDR1 MGHRA and CDR2 YSYEKL come from the germline V gene. CDR3 DNA: TGCGCCAGCAGCCAAGGTCCTAGCGGGGGATACGAGCAGTACTTC. Encoded protein: CASSQGPSGGYEQYF.

The chain has TRBV5-1 and TRBJ1-2; D gene unclear. V was pared by 5 bases and J by 6 bases, with 17 bases between. Germline CDR1 reads SGHRS; CDR2 reads YFSETQ. This CDR3 spans 14 amino acids. In nucleotides, the CDR3 is TGCGCCAGCAGTCCTATACCCGGAGCAGATGGCTACACCTTC. It yields the protein CASSPIPGADGYTF.

This rearrangement joins TRBV13 to TRBJ1-2; tentatively, D is TRBD1 (6 bases). Looked up from germline, CDR1 is PRHDT and CDR2 is FYEKMQ (reference sequence). Trimming removed 4 bases from V and 7 bases from J, with 19 bases in between. The CDR3 sequence is 15 residues long. CDR3 in DNA: TGTGCCAGCAGCTCCCGGGACACTGGGACTATTGGCTACACCTTC. This translates into CASSSRDTGTIGYTF.

This clone was observed a single time. This chain links TRBV18 with TRBJ1-4; possible D gene TRBD1, 6 bases. The CDR3 sequence is 15 residues long. The germline CDR1 and CDR2 sequences are KGHSH and LQKENI. Deletions cut 3 bases from V and 5 bases from J, with 13 bases between. The CDR3 coding sequence is TGTGCCAGCTCACCCTCCGGACAGCCGAATGAAAAACTGTTTTTT. The encoded protein is CASSPSGQPNEKLFF.

V and J are TRBV6-1 and TRBJ1-6; 10 bases are a match to TRBD1. Germline V gene lookup returns CDR1 MNHNS and CDR2 SASEGT. The junction had 5 bases not matched to a gene; V was cut back by 4 bases and J by 2 bases. The CDR3 is 17 residues long. CDR3 sequence (DNA): TGTGCCAGCAGTGGTGCGGGACAGGGGACCTATAATTCACCCCTCCACTTT. The encoded protein is CASSGAGQGTYNSPLHF.

The V gene is TRBV6-5, the J gene TRBJ2-7; D gene unclear. V was pared by 2 bases and J by 0 bases, with 8 bases between. The CDR3 runs 14 residues. Germline V gene lookup returns CDR1 MNHEY and CDR2 SVGAGI. The CDR3 nucleotides read TGTGCCAGCAGTTACGGGCAGGCCTCCTACGAGCAGTACTTC. This translates into CASSYGQASYEQYF.

J is TRBJ2-7 and V is TRBV5-1; 8 bases agree with TRBD1. CDR1 is SGHRS and CDR2 is YFSETQ in the germline V gene. The CDR3 extends over 14 amino acids. V gave up 1 base and J gave up 1 base; unmatched junction bases: 1. The CDR3 region is CASSLRTGSYEQYF. CDR3 in DNA: TGCGCCAGCAGCTTGAGGACAGGGTCCTACGAGCAGTACTTC.

This clone showed up just once. This chain's CDR3 is CASSPGISNMGADTQYF. CDR3 in DNA: TGTGCCAGCAGCCCCGGGATTAGCAACATGGGAGCAGATACGCAGTATTTT. The rearrangement uses TRBV7-6 and TRBJ2-3, with D possibly being TRBD2 (5 bases). This CDR3 is built from 17 residues. The V end was cut by 5 bases, the J end by 4 bases, with 22 bases between. Germline CDR1 reads SGHVS; CDR2 reads FNYEAQ.

The chain joins TRBV2 to TRBJ2-1, with a weak D call TRBD1 (6 bases). Trimming removed 6 bases at V and 0 bases at J, with 9 bases between. The CDR3 totals 14 residues. CDR1 is SNHLY, CDR2 FYNNEI, per germline. The CDR3 loop is CASRGQSSYNEQFF. CDR3 sequence (DNA): TGTGCCAGCAGAGGACAGTCCTCCTACAATGAGCAGTTCTTC.

This sequence joins TRBV9 and TRBJ1-6, with TRBD1 as a possible D gene (5 bases). Trimming left V 6 bases short and J 8 bases short, with 15 bases between. The CDR3 sequence is 14 residues long. Germline V gene lookup returns CDR1 SGDLS and CDR2 YYNGEE. The DNA for the CDR3 is TGTGCCAGCAAGGGTGACAGCGATTATTCACCCCTCCACTTT. Amino acid sequence: CASKGDSDYSPLHF.